Below are 2 T cell receptor beta chains sequenced from a single sample in a study of shared clonotypes between healthy human individuals. The repertoire was sequenced with immunoSEQ multiplex PCR; TCRdb's copy has only in-frame clones and lacks some. This sample carries more than 2,000,000 clones, around 90% of them seen once, and the ten largest clones take 0.14%. The sample comprised naive CD4+ T cells sorted from blood. This sample's subset: CD45RA+ positively selected. The receptors here all came from a man younger than 30 in good health.

The chain combines TRBV7-2 with TRBJ2-7; the D gene is possibly TRBD2 (7 bases). The V gene lost 5 bases and the J gene lost 4 bases, with 15 bases spanning the gap. Germline V lookup: CDR1 SGHTA, CDR2 FQGNSA. The CDR3 is 14 residues long. The CDR3 sequence is CASSPGGSQYEQYF. CDR3 in DNA: TGTGCCAGCAGCCCGGGGGGCAGTCAGTACGAGCAGTACTTC.

This clone was observed once. J is TRBJ2-5 and V is TRBV7-8; either TRBD1 or TRBD2 may supply D (6 bases each). The CDR3 runs to 13 residues. Trimming removed 7 bases at V and 6 bases at J, with 15 bases between. CDR1 SGHVS and CDR2 FQNEAQ come from the germline V gene. CDR3 loop: CASTARGPKTQYF. Written as DNA, the CDR3 is TGTGCCAGCACCGCTCGGGGGCCGAAGACCCAGTACTTC.